Following are 9 T cell receptor beta chains from one sample sequenced in a study of graft-versus-host responses after intestinal transplantation. Their recognized antigens are unknown. The data were produced by immunoSEQ multiplex PCR, yet TCRdb's version contains in-frame clones alone and is incomplete. The sample yields about 120,000 clones, about 95% seen once. The input for sequencing was unstimulated CD8+ T cells sorted from spleen or lymph node cells, taken before intestinal transplant. These receptors all stem from a human donor who received an intestinal transplant.

The genes are TRBV28 and TRBJ2-7, with D possibly matching TRBD2 (5 bases). Germline V gene lookup returns CDR1 MDHEN and CDR2 SYDVKM. CDR3 length: 13 residues. V lost 10 bases, J lost 1 base, and 14 bases lay in between. This CDR3 reads CATLARTSYEQYF. CDR3 sequence (DNA): TGTGCCACCTTGGCCCGGACTTCCTACGAGCAGTACTTC. The full variable domain, its missing parts supplied by reference TRBV28 and TRBJ2-7, is DVKVTQSSRYLVKRTGEKVFLECVQDMDHENMFWYRQDPGLGLRLIYFSYDVKMKEKGDIPEGYSVSREKKERFSLILESASTNQTSMYLCATLARTSYEQYFGPGTRLTVT.

The chain recombines TRBV28 with TRBJ2-3; no clear D gene. The germline V gene encodes CDR1 MDHEN and CDR2 SYDVKM. V dropped 6 bases and J dropped 0 bases, with 19 bases sitting between them. The CDR3 is made up of 17 amino acids. The CDR3 DNA reads as TGTGCCAGCAGCCCCGAGTCGGGCAGTGCTAGCACAGATACGCAGTATTTT. Its translation is CASSPESGSASTDTQYF.

The V and J genes are TRBV28 and TRBJ1-2, with TRBD1 as a possible D gene (5 bases). V was clipped by 2 bases and J by 4 bases, with 11 bases between them. This CDR3 has 14 residues. In germline, CDR1 is MDHEN, CDR2 SYDVKM. DNA of the CDR3: TGTGCCAGCAGTTTACAGGGCTTGAGCTATGGCTACACCTTC. Translated: CASSLQGLSYGYTF.

The chain joins TRBV9 to TRBJ2-2, with 11 positions matching TRBD2. CDR1 is SGDLS and CDR2 is YYNGEE in the germline V gene. V was pared by 0 bases and J by 5 bases, with 3 bases of the junction left unmatched. This CDR3 comprises 16 residues. CDR3 amino acids: CASSVATSGDTGELFF. CDR3 nucleotide sequence: TGTGCCAGCAGCGTAGCGACTAGCGGGGATACCGGGGAGCTGTTTTTT.

This clone was seen only once. This chain links TRBV4-3 with TRBJ2-7; weak D call: TRBD1 (7 bases). The V end was cut by 2 bases, the J end by 0 bases, with 14 bases between. The CDR3 consists of 16 residues. From germline, CDR1 is LGHNA and CDR2 YSLEER. The CDR3 reads CASSQHFRGASYEQYF. For the CDR3, the DNA is TGCGCCAGCAGCCAACATTTCAGGGGGGCCTCCTACGAGCAGTACTTC.

This CDR3 reads CASSQGTSVQYEQYF. CDR3 nucleotides: TGCGCCAGCAGCCAAGGGACTAGCGTTCAGTACGAGCAGTACTTC. V and J are TRBV4-1 and TRBJ2-7; 9 bases line up with TRBD2. There are 15 residues in the CDR3. V dropped 1 base and J dropped 4; count of bases not matched to a gene: 5. The germline gives CDR1 MGHRA, CDR2 YSYEKL.

The chain has TRBV7-9 and TRBJ2-1; TRBD2 matches 9 bases. The V gene end was trimmed by 3 bases and the J gene end by 4 bases; junction bases not matched to a gene: 4. This CDR3 has 15 residues. Per germline, CDR1 SEHNR and CDR2 FQNEAQ (reference sequence). The CDR3 loop reads CASSFGLAGYNEQFF. CDR3 bases: TGTGCCAGCAGCTTCGGTCTAGCGGGATACAATGAGCAGTTCTTC.

The chain employs TRBV9 and TRBJ2-2; either TRBD1 or TRBD2 may supply D (5 bases each). V was trimmed by 4 bases and J by 5 bases, leaving 39 bases between them. The CDR3 contains 23 residues. Germline CDR1 reads SGDLS; CDR2 reads YYNGEE. The CDR3, as DNA: TGTGCCAGCAGCTCCCCCTCAAGTGCCGGGACGGCTAACACCCTGGGGCGGACCGGGGAGCTGTTTTTT. Amino acid sequence: CASSSPSSAGTANTLGRTGELFF.

The V gene is TRBV19, the J gene TRBJ1-5, with D hard to call. The germline V gene encodes CDR1 LNHDA and CDR2 SQIVND (reference sequence). CDR3 length equals 13 residues. V was cut by 1 base and J by 3 bases, with 4 bases left in between. The DNA of the CDR3 is TGTGCCAGTAGTATAGGTCCCAATCAGCCCCAGCATTTT. Encoded protein: CASSIGPNQPQHF. The complete variable domain, with remaining parts taken from reference TRBV19 and TRBJ1-5, reads DGGITQSPKYLFRKEGQNVTLSCEQNLNHDAMYWYRQDPGQGLRLIYYSQIVNDFQKGDIAEGYSVSREKKESFPLTVTSAQKNPTAFYLCASSIGPNQPQHFGDGTRLSIL.